Detailed here is one TCR beta chain. Its target is unknown. After constant-region reverse-primer amplification, full-length variable regions underwent semi-nested PCR with Nested Universal Primer A. TCRdb redid the calling of the 5' RACE reads with MiXCR, one entry per CDR3 protein. The repertoire holds about 62,000 distinct CDR3 sequences, with more than 25% as singletons. Findings and caveats of the study: Tumor Tregs overlapped most with tumor, then blood, naive CD4+ cells. The larger-cohort validation was restricted to a single TCR beta V-J rearrangement rather than whole repertoires.

Trimming at V came to 2 bases and at J to 8 bases, leaving 11 bases not matched to a gene. The V gene's germline CDR1 is SGHTA and CDR2 FQGNSA. This CDR3 region has 15 residues. The chain employs TRBV7-2 and TRBJ1-2, with 7 nucleotides matching TRBD1. The source is a female donor with breast cancer. Material for sequencing was tumor-infiltrating naive CD4+ T cells sorted from the breast tumor. Subset reported: naive CD4+ T cells, CD4+CD45RA+CD25-. The CDR3 DNA follows: TGTGCCAGCAGCTTATTTGGCGGACAGGAGGGGGGCTACACCTTC. This codes for CASSLFGGQEGGYTF.